This T cell receptor beta chain came from a study of HIV-infected patients and healthy controls. Regarding the study as a whole: Untreated HIV+ repertoires had roughly threefold fewer distinct CDR3s and lower Shannon diversity than healthy controls. HIV-infected patients and controls differed significantly in mean usage of eight alpha and eight beta V genes.

cDNA was made from 500 ng RNA using alpha and beta constant primers. Each of the alpha and beta chains got its own library through chain-specific third strand synthesis with indices. TCRdb reprocessed the 5' RACE reads via MiXCR and lists one record per CDR3 protein. The sample lists under 20,000 distinct CDR3 sequences; roughly 7.6% were seen once. No cell fractionation was done, so the repertoire covers all unsorted peripheral blood T cells. An approximately 2.6 ml peripheral blood sample was taken for RNA. V lost 6 bases and J 4 bases, leaving 18 bases between the germline ends. This CDR3 has 15 residues. This clonotype was seen repeatedly, ten times or more. Its antigen is unknown.

Specimen: blood. The origin of this receptor is an adult in good health. The V and J genes are TRBV12-3 or TRBV12-4 and TRBJ2-5; D is undetermined. The CDR3: CASSPDGAALETQYF. The DNA for the CDR3 is TGTGCCAGCAGCCCCGATGGTGCAGCATTAGAGACCCAGTACTTC.